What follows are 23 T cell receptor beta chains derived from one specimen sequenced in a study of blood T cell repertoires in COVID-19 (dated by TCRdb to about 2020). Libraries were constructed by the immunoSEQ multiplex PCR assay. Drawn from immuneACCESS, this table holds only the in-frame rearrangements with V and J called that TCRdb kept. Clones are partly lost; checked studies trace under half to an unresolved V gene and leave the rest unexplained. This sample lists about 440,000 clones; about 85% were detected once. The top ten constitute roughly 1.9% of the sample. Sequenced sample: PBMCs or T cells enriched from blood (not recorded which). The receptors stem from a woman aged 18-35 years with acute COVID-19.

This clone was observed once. The CDR3 spells CASSDTTSTDTQYF. The CDR3 nucleotides are TGTGCCAGCAGTGACACGACTAGCACAGATACGCAGTATTTT. The chain carries TRBV2 and TRBJ2-3, with D uncertain. The CDR3 runs 14 residues. CDR1 is SNHLY, CDR2 FYNNEI, per germline. V lost 3 bases to trimming and J lost 0 bases, with 7 bases between them.

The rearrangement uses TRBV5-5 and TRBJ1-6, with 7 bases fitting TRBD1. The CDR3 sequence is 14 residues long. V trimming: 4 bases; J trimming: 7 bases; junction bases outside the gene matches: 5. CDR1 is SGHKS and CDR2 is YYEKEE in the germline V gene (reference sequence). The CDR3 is CASSREGGNSPLHF. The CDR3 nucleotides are TGTGCCAGCAGCCGCGAAGGGGGCAATTCACCCCTCCACTTT.

CDR3 in amino acids: CASSKKEVDPGWRTDTQYF. CDR3 nucleotide sequence: TGTGCCAGCAGCAAAAAGGAGGTAGACCCGGGGTGGAGGACAGATACGCAGTATTTT. V is TRBV21-1 and J is TRBJ2-3; the table's D call, TRBD2, has no DNA check behind it. TRBV21-1 is a known pseudogene. The CDR3 is 19 amino acids.

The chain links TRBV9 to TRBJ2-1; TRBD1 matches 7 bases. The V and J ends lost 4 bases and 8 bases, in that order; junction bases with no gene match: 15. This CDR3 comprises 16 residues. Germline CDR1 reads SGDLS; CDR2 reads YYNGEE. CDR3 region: CASSLDRAFGLYEQFF. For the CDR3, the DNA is TGTGCCAGCAGCCTAGACAGGGCCTTTGGTCTCTATGAGCAGTTCTTC.

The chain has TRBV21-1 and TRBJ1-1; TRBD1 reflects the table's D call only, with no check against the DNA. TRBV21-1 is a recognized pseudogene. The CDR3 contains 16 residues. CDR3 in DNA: TGTGCCAGCAGCAAAGCGCTTTCAGGGTGCGGCACTGAAGCTTTCTTT. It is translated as CASSKALSGCGTEAFF.

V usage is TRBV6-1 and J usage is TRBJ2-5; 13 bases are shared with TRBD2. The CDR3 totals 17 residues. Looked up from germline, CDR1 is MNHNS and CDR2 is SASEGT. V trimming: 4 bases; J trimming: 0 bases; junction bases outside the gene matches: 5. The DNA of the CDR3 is TGTGCCAGCAGTGCGGGACTAGCGGGATTGTACCAAGAGACCCAGTACTTC. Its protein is CASSAGLAGLYQETQYF.

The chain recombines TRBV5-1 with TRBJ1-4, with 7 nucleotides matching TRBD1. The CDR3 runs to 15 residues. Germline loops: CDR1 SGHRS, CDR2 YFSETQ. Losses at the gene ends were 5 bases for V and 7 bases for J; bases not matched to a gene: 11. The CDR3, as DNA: TGCGCCAGCAGAACCGGGACAGAGATTTTTGAAAAACTGTTTTTT. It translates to CASRTGTEIFEKLFF.

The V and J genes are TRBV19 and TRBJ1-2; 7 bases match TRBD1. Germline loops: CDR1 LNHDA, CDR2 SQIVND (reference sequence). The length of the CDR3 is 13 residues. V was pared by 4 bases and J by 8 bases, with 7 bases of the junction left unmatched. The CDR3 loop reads CASSSDRDRGYTF. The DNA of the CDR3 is TGTGCCAGTAGTAGCGACAGGGATAGAGGCTACACCTTC.

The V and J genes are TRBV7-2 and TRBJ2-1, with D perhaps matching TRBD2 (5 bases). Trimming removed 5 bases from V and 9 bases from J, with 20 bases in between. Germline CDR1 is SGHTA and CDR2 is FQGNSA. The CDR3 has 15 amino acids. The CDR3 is CASSPARATEGEQFF. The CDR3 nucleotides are TGTGCCAGCAGCCCTGCCCGGGCCACTGAGGGTGAGCAGTTCTTC.

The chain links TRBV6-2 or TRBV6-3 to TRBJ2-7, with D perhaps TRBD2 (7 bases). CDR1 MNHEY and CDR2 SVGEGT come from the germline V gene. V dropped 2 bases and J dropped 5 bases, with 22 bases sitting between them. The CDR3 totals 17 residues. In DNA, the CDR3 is TGTGCCAGCAGTTACAAAGGGGGACGGGAGGTTCGTAACGAGCAGTACTTC. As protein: CASSYKGGREVRNEQYF.

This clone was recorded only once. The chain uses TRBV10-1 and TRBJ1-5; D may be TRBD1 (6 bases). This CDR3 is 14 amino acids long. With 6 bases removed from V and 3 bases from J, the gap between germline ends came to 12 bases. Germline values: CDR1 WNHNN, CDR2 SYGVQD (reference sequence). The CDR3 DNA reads TGCGCCAGCAGGCGGGGGCAAGACAATCAGCCCCAGCATTTT. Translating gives CASRRGQDNQPQHF.

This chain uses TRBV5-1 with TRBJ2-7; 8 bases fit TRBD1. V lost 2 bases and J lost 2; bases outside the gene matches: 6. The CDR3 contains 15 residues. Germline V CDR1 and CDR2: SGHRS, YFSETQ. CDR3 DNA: TGCGCCAGCAGCTTTACCCCGGGACAGGCCTACGAGCAGTACTTC. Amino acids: CASSFTPGQAYEQYF.

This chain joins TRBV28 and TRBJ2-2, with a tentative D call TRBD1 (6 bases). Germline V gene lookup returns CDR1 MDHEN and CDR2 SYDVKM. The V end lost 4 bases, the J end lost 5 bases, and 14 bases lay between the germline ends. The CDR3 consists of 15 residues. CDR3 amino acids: CASSSPIQGTGELFF. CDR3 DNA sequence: TGTGCCAGCAGTTCTCCGATTCAGGGGACCGGGGAGCTGTTTTTT.

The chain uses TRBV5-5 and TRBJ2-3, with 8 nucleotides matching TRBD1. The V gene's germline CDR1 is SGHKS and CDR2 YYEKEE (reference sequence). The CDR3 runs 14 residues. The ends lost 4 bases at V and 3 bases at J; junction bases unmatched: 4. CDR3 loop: CASSLRQGTDTQYF. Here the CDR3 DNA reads TGTGCCAGCAGCCTAAGACAGGGGACAGATACGCAGTATTTT. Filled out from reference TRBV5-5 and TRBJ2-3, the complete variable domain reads DAGVTQSPTHLIKTRGQQVTLRCSPISGHKSVSWYQQVLGQGPQFIFQYYEKEERGRGNFPDRFSARQFPNYSSELNVNALLLGDSALYLCASSLRQGTDTQYFGPGTRLTVL.

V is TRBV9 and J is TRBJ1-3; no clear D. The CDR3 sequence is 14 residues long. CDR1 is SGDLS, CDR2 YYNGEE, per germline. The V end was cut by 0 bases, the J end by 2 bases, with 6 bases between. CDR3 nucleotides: TGTGCCAGCAGCGTAGCAGGTCCTGGAAACACCATATATTTT. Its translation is CASSVAGPGNTIYF.

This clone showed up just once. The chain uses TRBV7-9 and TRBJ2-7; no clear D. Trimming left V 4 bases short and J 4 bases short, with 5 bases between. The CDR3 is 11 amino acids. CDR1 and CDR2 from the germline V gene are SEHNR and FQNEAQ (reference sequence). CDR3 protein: CASSSQYEQYF. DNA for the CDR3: TGTGCCAGCAGCTCCCAGTACGAGCAGTACTTC.

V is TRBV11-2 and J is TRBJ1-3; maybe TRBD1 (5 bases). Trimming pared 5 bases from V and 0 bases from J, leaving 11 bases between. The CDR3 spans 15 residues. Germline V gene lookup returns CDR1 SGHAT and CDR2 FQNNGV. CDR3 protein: CASSTRQSSGNTIYF. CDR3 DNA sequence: TGTGCCAGCAGCACCCGACAGAGCTCTGGAAACACCATATATTTT.

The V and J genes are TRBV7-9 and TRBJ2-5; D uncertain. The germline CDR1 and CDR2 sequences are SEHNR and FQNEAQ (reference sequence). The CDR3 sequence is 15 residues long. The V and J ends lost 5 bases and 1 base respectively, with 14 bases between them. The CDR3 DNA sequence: TGTGCCAGCAGCAGGCAGGAATGGCTCCAAGAGACCCAGTACTTC. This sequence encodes CASSRQEWLQETQYF.

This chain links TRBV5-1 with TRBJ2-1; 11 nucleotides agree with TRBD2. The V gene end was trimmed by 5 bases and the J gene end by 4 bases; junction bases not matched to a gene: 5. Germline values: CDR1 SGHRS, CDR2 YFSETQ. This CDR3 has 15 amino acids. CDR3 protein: CASRLAGAEYNEQFF. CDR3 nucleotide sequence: TGCGCCAGCAGACTAGCGGGAGCGGAATACAATGAGCAGTTCTTC.

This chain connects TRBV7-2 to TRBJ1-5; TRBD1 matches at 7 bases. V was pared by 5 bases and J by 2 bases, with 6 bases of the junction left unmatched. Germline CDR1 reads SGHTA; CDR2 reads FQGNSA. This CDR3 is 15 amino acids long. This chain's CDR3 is CASSEQQGRNQPQHF. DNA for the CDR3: TGTGCCAGCAGCGAGCAACAGGGGCGCAATCAGCCCCAGCATTTT. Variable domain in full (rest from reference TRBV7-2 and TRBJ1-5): GAGVSQSPSNKVTEKGKDVELRCDPISGHTALYWYRQSLGQGLEFLIYFQGNSAPDKSGLPSDRFSAERTGGSVSTLTIQRTQQEDSAVYLCASSEQQGRNQPQHFGDGTRLSIL.

The CDR3 nucleotides read TGTGCCACCAGAACGACACGTCCCGCCCGCCGGCCCCAGCATTTT. Protein sequence: CATRTTRPARRPQHF. The chain uses TRBV24-1 and TRBJ1-5; D remains ambiguous. CDR1 KGHDR and CDR2 SFDVKD come from the germline V gene. CDR3 length: 15 amino acids. V lost 7 bases to trimming and J lost 9 bases, with 21 bases between them.

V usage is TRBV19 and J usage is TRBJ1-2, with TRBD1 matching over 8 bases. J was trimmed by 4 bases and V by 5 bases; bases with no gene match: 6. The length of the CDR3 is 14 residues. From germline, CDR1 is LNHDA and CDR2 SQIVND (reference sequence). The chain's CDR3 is CASSRSGGTYGYTF. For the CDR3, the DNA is TGTGCCAGTAGTCGCTCAGGGGGCACCTATGGCTACACCTTC.

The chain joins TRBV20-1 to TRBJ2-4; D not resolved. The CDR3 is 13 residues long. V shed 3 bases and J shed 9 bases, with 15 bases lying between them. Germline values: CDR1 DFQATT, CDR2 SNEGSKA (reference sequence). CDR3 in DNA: TGCAGTGCTAGTCAAACTACTTCGGGCATTCAGTACTTC. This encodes CSASQTTSGIQYF.